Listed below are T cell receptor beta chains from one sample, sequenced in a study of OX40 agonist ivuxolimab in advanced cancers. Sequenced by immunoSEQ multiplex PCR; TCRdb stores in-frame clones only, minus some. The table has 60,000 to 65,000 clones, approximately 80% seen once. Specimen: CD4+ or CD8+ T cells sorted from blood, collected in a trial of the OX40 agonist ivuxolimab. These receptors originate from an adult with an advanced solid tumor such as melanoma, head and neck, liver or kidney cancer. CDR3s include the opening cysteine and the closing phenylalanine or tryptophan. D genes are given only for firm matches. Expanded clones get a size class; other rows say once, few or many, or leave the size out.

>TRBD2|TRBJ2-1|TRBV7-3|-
TGTGCCAGCAGCGCTCTAGCGGGGGGGAGGAATGAGCAGTTCTTC
CASSALAGGRNEQFF
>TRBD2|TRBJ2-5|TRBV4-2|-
TGTGCCAGCAGCGTACTAGCGGGGGAGGAGACCCAGTACTTC
CASSVLAGEETQYF
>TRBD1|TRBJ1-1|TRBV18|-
TGTGCCAGCTCACCAGACAGGGTAAGGACTGAAGCTTTCTTT
CASSPDRVRTEAFF
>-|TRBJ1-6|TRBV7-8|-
TGTGCCAGCAGCTACAGCCGCGAGCTAGGTTCACCCCTCCACTTT
CASSYSRELGSPLHF
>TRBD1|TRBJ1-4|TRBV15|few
TGTGCCACCAGCAGAGGGACAGGGGGCGAAAAACTGTTTTTT
CATSRGTGGEKLFF
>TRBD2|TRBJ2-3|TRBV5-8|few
TGTGCCAGCAGCTTGGTCGGAGCGGGGGGGCTAGATACGCAGTATTTT
CASSLVGAGGLDTQYF
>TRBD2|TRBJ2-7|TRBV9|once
TGTGCCAGCAGTAGACTAGCGGGAGGGTCTTGGGACCGGTTCGAGCAGTACTTC
CASSRLAGGSWDRFEQYF
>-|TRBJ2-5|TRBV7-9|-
TGTGCCAGCAGCCCCGGGGCCCGGAACCAAGAGACCCAGTACTTC
CASSPGARNQETQYF
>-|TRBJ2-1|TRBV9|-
TGTGCCAGCAAGCGGGACAGCTCCTACAATGAGCAGTTCTTC
CASKRDSSYNEQFF
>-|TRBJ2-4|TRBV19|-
TGTGCCAGTAGTACAACAGGCATGGGGGTCAAAAACATTCAGTACTTC
CASSTTGMGVKNIQYF
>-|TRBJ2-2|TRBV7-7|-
TGTGCCAGCAGCTTAGGACAGAACACCGGGGAGCTGTTTTTT
CASSLGQNTGELFF
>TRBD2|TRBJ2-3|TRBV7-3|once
TGTGCCAGCCGACCCGGGGGGACAGATACGCAGTATTTT
CASRPGGTDTQYF
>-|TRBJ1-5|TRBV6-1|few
TGTGCCAGCAGTGGACGGCTAGGAAGGGGCAATCAGCCCCAGCATTTT
CASSGRLGRGNQPQHF
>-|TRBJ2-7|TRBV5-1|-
TGCGCCAGCAGCTTCGCACGCGGAGCTACCTACGAGCAGTACTTC
CASSFARGATYEQYF
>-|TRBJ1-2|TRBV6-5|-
TGTGCCAGCAGTTCCCTGGACTATGGCTACACCTTC
CASSSLDYGYTF
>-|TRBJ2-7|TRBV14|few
TGTGCCAGCAGCCAAGGAGGGGGGACTGTGGTAGTCAACGAGCAGTACTTC
CASSQGGGTVVVNEQYF
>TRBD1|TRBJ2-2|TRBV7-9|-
TGTGCCAGCAGTCCCAGCGGTCCCGGACAGGTCGGAAACACCGGGGAGCTGTTTTTT
CASSPSGPGQVGNTGELFF
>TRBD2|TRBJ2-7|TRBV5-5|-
TGTGCCAGCAGCAAGACTAGCGGACCATACGAGCAGTACTTC
CASSKTSGPYEQYF
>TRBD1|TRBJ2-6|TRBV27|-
TGTGCCAGCAGTTCGACAGGGTGGCCTTTTGAAAGCTCTGGGGCCAACGTCCTGACTTTC
CASSSTGWPFESSGANVLTF
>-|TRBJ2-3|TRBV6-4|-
TGTGCCAGCGAGGGGGGAGGGGGAATGGCGGATGTGGATACGCAGTATTTT
CASEGGGGMADVDTQYF
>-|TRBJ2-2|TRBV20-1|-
TGCAGTGCCGAAGTCTTCGGGGAGCTGTTTTTT
CSAEVFGELFF
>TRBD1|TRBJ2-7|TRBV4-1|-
TGCGCCAGCAGCCGGGGACAGGGCTACGAGCAGTACTTC
CASSRGQGYEQYF
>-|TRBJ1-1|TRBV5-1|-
TGCGCCAGCACCCCCCCAGGGAGGAACACTGAAGCTTTCTTT
CASTPPGRNTEAFF
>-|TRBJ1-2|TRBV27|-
TGTGCCAGCGTCGGTGTCAGGGGCGGCGGCTACACCTTC
CASVGVRGGGYTF
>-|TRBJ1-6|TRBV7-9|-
TGTGCCAGCAGCTTTGCGGATTTGGGTAATTCACCCCTCCACTTT
CASSFADLGNSPLHF
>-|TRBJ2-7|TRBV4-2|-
TGTGCCAGCAGCCAAGAGGACTCACGTCGCCCTTACGAGCAGTACTTC
CASSQEDSRRPYEQYF
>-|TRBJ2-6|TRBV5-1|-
TGCGCCAGCAGCTTTGAGCCTGGGGCCAACGTCCTGACTTTC
CASSFEPGANVLTF
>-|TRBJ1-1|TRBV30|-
TGTGCCTGGGCCTGGCCCCTCCAAAACACTGAAGCTTTCTTT
CAWAWPLQNTEAFF
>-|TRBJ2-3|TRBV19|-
TGTGCCAGTAGTATTGGAGTGGGGCGGCCTAACACAGATACGCAGTATTTT
CASSIGVGRPNTDTQYF
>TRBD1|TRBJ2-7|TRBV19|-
TGTGCCAGTAGTATCTGGGCAGGGGGTACTGACGAGCAGTACTTC
CASSIWAGGTDEQYF
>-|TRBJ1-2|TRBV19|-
TGTGCCAGTAGTAAGGGGTTAGGCTATGGCTACACCTTC
CASSKGLGYGYTF